The 7 T cell receptor beta chains below come from one sample, sequenced in a study of human T cells and chemical hapten exposure. MiXCR was run by TCRdb on the RACE reads, yielding one entry per CDR3 protein. This sample yields around 330,000 distinct CDR3 sequences, of which 5.5% are seen a single time; under 9.5% belongs to the top ten. Time point indicated: pre-sensitization, week 0. Treatment indicated: therapeutic diphenylcyclopropenone sensitization with weekly scalp DPC. The sequencing used whole blood, collected in connection with sensitization to the hapten diphenylcyclopropenone (DPC). The receptors were gathered from a woman between 18 and 29 years old with alopecia areata. Some clones in this sample may be carry-over from other donors' samples.

The rearrangement uses TRBV6-2 or TRBV6-3 and TRBJ1-1; D is unresolved. CDR1 is MNHEY, CDR2 SVGEGT, per germline. Trimming took 2 bases from V and 1 from J, leaving 14 bases between them. The CDR3 has 16 residues. Here the CDR3 DNA reads TGTGCCAGCAGTTACGAACCGTGGGTTCCGAACACTGAAGCTTTCTTT. It yields the protein CASSYEPWVPNTEAFF.

This clonotype was detected ten times or more. The CDR3 DNA is TGTGCCAGCAGCTTGACTAGCGGAGTTCAGGCTACGCAGTATTTT. Its protein is CASSLTSGVQATQYF. The chain is built from TRBV13 and TRBJ2-3; 9 nucleotides line up with TRBD2. V gave up 3 bases and J gave up 8 bases; unmatched junction bases: 9. Germline V CDR1 and CDR2: PRHDT, FYEKMQ (reference sequence). CDR3 length: 15 residues.

This clonotype has just a few counts. This chain links TRBV12-1 with TRBJ1-5; TRBD1 was called by the table and not checked on the DNA. TRBV12-1 is labeled a pseudogene. The CDR3 has 12 amino acids. In DNA form, the CDR3 reads TGTGCCAGCAGGACTGGGCGGCAGCCCCAGCATTTT. This codes for CASRTGRQPQHF.

This clonotype has ten or more counts. The chain links TRBV9 to TRBJ2-2; D may be TRBD1 (7 bases). Germline CDR1 SGDLS, CDR2 YYNGEE. Trimming shortened V by 3 bases and J by 3 bases, and 12 bases separated the two germline ends. The CDR3 length is 15 residues. CDR3 nucleotide sequence: TGTGCCAGCAGCGCCGACAGGGAGGACACCGGGGAGCTGTTTTTT. Translation gives CASSADREDTGELFF.

The genes are TRBV9 and TRBJ2-6; 10 nucleotides match TRBD1. Germline V gene lookup returns CDR1 SGDLS and CDR2 YYNGEE. V gave up 4 bases and J gave up 1 base; unmatched junction bases: 8. This CDR3 comprises 18 residues. CDR3 DNA sequence: TGTGCCAGCAGCAATCAAAGGGACAGGGGATCTGGGGCCAACGTCCTGACTTTC. Encoded protein: CASSNQRDRGSGANVLTF.

This clonotype was recorded a few times. V and J are TRBV20-1 and TRBJ2-3, with D possibly matching TRBD2 (6 bases). The CDR3 consists of 13 residues. Germline V lookup: CDR1 DFQATT, CDR2 SNEGSKA (reference sequence). The V end was cut by 4 bases, the J end by 2 bases, with 10 bases between. The CDR3, as DNA: TGCAGTGCTACGGGACTCTACACAGATACGCAGTATTTT. It codes for CSATGLYTDTQYF.

In this sample, this clonotype turned up many times. The V call is TRBV7-3, the J call TRBJ2-6; 8 bases are shared with TRBD1. The CDR3 is made up of 16 amino acids. The junction had 6 bases not matched to a gene; V was cut back by 6 bases and J by 2 bases. Germline-derived CDR1 and CDR2 are SGHTA and FQGTGA. The chain's CDR3 is CASSPTGGTGANVLTF. Written as DNA, the CDR3 is TGTGCCAGCAGTCCTACAGGGGGTACTGGGGCCAACGTCCTGACTTTC.